This T cell receptor beta chain was recovered during a study of blood T cell repertoires in COVID-19. The wider study: COVID-19 samples from acute and convalescent phases originated in the United States, Italy and Spain.

The assay was immunoSEQ multiplex PCR, and TCRdb's table has in-frame clones only and misses some. Of 200,000 to 250,000 clones detected, roughly nine tenths appear once; the ten largest clones hold approximately 12%. This CDR3 is built from 15 residues. Germline V gene sequence: CDR1 MNHEY, CDR2 SVGAGI. V lost 5 bases and J lost 7; bases outside the gene matches: 7. The chain combines TRBV6-5 with TRBJ2-1, with 11 bases matching TRBD2. Sequencing used peripheral blood. The TCR was taken from a woman aged 18 to 35 who had recovered from COVID-19. CDR3 sequence reads: CASSISGRAGNEQFF. For the CDR3, the DNA is TGTGCCAGCAGTATTAGCGGGAGGGCCGGAAATGAGCAGTTCTTC.